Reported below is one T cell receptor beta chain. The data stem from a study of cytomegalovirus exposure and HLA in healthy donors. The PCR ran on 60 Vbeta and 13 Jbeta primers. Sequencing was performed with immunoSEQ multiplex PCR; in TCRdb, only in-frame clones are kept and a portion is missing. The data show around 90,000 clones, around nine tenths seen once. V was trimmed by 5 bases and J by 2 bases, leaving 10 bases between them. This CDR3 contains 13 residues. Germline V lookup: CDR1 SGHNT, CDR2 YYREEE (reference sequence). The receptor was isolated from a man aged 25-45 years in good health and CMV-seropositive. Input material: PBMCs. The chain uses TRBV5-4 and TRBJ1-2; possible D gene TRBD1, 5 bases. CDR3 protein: CASRGTGNYGYTF. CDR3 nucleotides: TGTGCCAGCAGAGGTACAGGCAACTATGGCTACACCTTC.